The 9 T cell receptor beta chains given below trace back to one sample, sequenced in a study of blood T cell repertoires in COVID-19 (TCRdb year 2020). The library came from the immunoSEQ multiplex PCR assay. TCRdb limited this immuneACCESS table to in-frame rearrangements with V and J called. A share of clones is missing; checked studies link under half to unresolved V genes, and the rest is unexplained. The sample table lists 100,000 to 150,000 clones, 80% to 85% of them with a count of one. The ten largest clones represent 3.8% of the sample. What was sequenced was peripheral blood. The receptors were gathered from a woman in her 50s with acute or convalescent COVID-19.

This rearrangement joins TRBV5-5 to TRBJ1-1; 7 bases align to TRBD1. The V and J ends lost 5 bases and 0 bases, in that order; junction bases with no gene match: 7. CDR3 length equals 15 residues. CDR1 is SGHKS, CDR2 YYEKEE, per germline (reference sequence). The CDR3 region is CASRDQTGLNTEAFF. DNA for the CDR3: TGTGCCAGCAGGGATCAGACAGGGCTGAACACTGAAGCTTTCTTT.

This clone appeared a few times. Germline is not matched at one junction end, which may reflect a read error. The rearrangement links TRBV5-1 to TRBJ1-1; D is possibly TRBD1 (6 bases). The germline gives CDR1 SGHRS, CDR2 YFSETQ. This CDR3 is 13 amino acids long. The CDR3 sequence: CASSFTGNPEAFF. The CDR3 bases are TGCGCCAGCAGCTTCACAGGGAACCCTGAAGCTTTCTTT.

This rearrangement joins TRBV2 to TRBJ1-2, with D maybe TRBD1 (5 bases). Germline lookup yields CDR1 SNHLY and CDR2 FYNNEI. Trimming shortened V by 4 bases and J by 0 bases, and 9 bases separated the two germline ends. The CDR3 totals 14 residues. The CDR3 DNA sequence: TGTGCCAGCAGTGTGGAGGGGTCTAACTATGGCTACACCTTC. Encoded protein: CASSVEGSNYGYTF.

This clone was recorded a few times. The rearrangement joins TRBV19 to TRBJ1-6; no definite D call. The germline V and J ends were trimmed by 7 bases and 10 bases, with 17 bases remaining between them. The CDR3 is made up of 14 amino acids. Germline V gene lookup returns CDR1 LNHDA and CDR2 SQIVND (reference sequence). The CDR3 loop is CASKSLRQSSPLHF. The CDR3 bases are TGTGCCAGTAAGTCTCTGCGGCAGAGCTCACCCCTCCACTTT. Combining the CDR3 with reference TRBV19 and TRBJ1-6 gives the whole variable domain DGGITQSPKYLFRKEGQNVTLSCEQNLNHDAMYWYRQDPGQGLRLIYYSQIVNDFQKGDIAEGYSVSREKKESFPLTVTSAQKNPTAFYLCASKSLRQSSPLHFGNGTRLTVT.

The chain combines TRBV6-5 with TRBJ1-2; D call uncertain. The CDR3 spans 15 residues. CDR1 and CDR2 from the germline V gene are MNHEY and SVGAGI. With 9 bases removed from V and 3 bases from J, the gap between germline ends came to 20 bases. The CDR3 DNA sequence: TGTGCCAGTAGAAGGAGGGAATTGGAGGACTATGGCTACACCTTC. Protein: CASRRRELEDYGYTF.

The V gene is TRBV5-1, the J gene TRBJ2-1; D ambiguous. The CDR3 is made up of 12 amino acids. Per germline, CDR1 SGHRS and CDR2 YFSETQ. The V end was cut by 1 base, the J end by 8 bases, with 7 bases between. For the CDR3, the DNA is TGCGCCAGCAGCTTGATGGCCGATGAGCAGTTCTTC. This codes for CASSLMADEQFF. Combining the CDR3 with reference TRBV5-1 and TRBJ2-1 gives the whole variable domain KAGVTQTPRYLIKTRGQQVTLSCSPISGHRSVSWYQQTPGQGLQFLFEYFSETQRNKGNFPGRFSGRQFSNSRSEMNVSTLELGDSALYLCASSLMADEQFFGPGTRLTVL.

This clone appeared a few times. The chain employs TRBV3-1 (or the pseudogene TRBV3-2) and TRBJ2-3; 11 bases line up with TRBD2. Germline values: CDR1 LGHDT, CDR2 YNNKEL (reference sequence). After removal of 6 bases from V and 4 bases from J, the junction contained 3 bases not matched to a gene. The CDR3 is 14 residues long. As DNA, the CDR3 is TGTGCCAGCAGTACTAGCGGGAGTGCAGATACGCAGTATTTT. It codes for CASSTSGSADTQYF.

This clone was picked up one time. This chain links TRBV28 with TRBJ2-7; TRBD1 matches at 9 bases. V was clipped by 5 bases and J by 5 bases; unmatched bases: 10. This CDR3 contains 15 residues. CDR1 and CDR2 (germline): MDHEN, SYDVKM. The CDR3 DNA sequence: TGTGCCAGCAGTACCTACGGGACAGGGTTCCACGAGCAGTACTTC. Amino acids: CASSTYGTGFHEQYF. Complete variable domain (other parts from reference TRBV28 and TRBJ2-7): DVKVTQSSRYLVKRTGEKVFLECVQDMDHENMFWYRQDPGLGLRLIYFSYDVKMKEKGDIPEGYSVSREKKERFSLILESASTNQTSMYLCASSTYGTGFHEQYFGPGTRLTVT.

Only one count was recorded for this clone. This chain connects TRBV7-3 to TRBJ2-1; D gene uncertain. Trimming left V 5 bases short and J 1 base short, with 9 bases between. The CDR3 runs to 14 residues. CDR1 SGHTA and CDR2 FQGTGA come from the germline V gene. CDR3 protein: CASSASDSYNEQFF. CDR3 bases: TGTGCCAGCAGCGCCAGCGATTCCTACAATGAGCAGTTCTTC.